This T cell receptor beta chain was documented in a study of read filtering for tumor transcriptome and immune sequencing. On the study more broadly: Among patients, approximately 16 were male and some 15 female, aged roughly 45 to 80 (mean roughly 63). Whole-transcriptome libraries were prepared after DNase treatment. TCR-mapped reads were about 4.05 to 11 million with IR-seq versus roughly 85 to 1,300 with RNA-seq.

Overall study results and limits: The CD138-negative fraction was mixed bone marrow immune cells, not pure T cells.

Regarding this clonotype: Its specificity is not known. Sequence at one end of the junction differs from germline and may be a read error.

This library used roughly 370 ng RNA and molecular barcoded adaptors spanning alpha/delta and beta/gamma chains. A single record per CDR3 protein comes from TCRdb applying MiXCR to the reads. The sample lists approximately 90,000 distinct CDR3 sequences; about a fifth were seen once. This CDR3 has 14 amino acids. CDR1 is MDHEN and CDR2 is SYDVKM in the germline V gene. The chain joins TRBV28 to TRBJ2-4, with D unclear. This receptor was identified in a donor at least 40 years old with multiple myeloma. Sequenced: a population of CD138-negative cells sorted from bone marrow. In DNA form, the CDR3 reads TGTGCCAGCAGTGTGGTTCAAGCCAAAAACATTCAGTGCTTC. The encoded protein is CASSVVQAKNIQCF. Filled out from reference TRBV28 and TRBJ2-4, the complete variable domain reads DVKVTQSSRYLVKRTGEKVFLECVQDMDHENMFWYRQDPGLGLRLIYFSYDVKMKEKGDIPEGYSVSREKKERFSLILESASTNQTSMYLCASSVVQAKNIQCFGAGTRLSVL.